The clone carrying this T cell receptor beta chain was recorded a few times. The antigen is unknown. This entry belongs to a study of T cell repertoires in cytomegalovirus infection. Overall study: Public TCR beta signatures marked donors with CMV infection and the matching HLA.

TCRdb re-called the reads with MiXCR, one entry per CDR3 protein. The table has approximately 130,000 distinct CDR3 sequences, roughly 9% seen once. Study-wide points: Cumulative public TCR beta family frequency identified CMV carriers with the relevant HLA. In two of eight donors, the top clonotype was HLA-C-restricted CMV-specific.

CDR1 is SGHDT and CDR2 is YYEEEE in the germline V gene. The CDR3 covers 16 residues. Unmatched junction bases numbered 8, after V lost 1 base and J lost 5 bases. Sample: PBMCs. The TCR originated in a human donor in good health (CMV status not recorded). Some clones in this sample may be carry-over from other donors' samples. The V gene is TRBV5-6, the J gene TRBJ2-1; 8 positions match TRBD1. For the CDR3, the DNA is TGTGCCAGCAGCTTGCCCGGACAGGGTTCACACAATGAGCAGTTCTTC. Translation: CASSLPGQGSHNEQFF.